This T cell receptor (beta chain) is drawn from a study of Graves' ophthalmopathy and Graves' hyperthyroidism. Looking at the study overall: Hyperthyroidism showing no ophthalmopathy within 18 months of follow-up was stable. Whole-study findings and limits: In blood, most expanded thyroid clonotypes above 0.001 frequency were also detected.

Among the hyperthyroidism patients, all were newly diagnosed, aged 18 to 65, with under 2 months' duration. Serum thyroxine and TRAb, along with clinical symptoms, thyroid ultrasound and orbital computed tomography, were what diagnosis relied on. The study amplified TCR beta CDR3 regions using RNA transcripts. The first round was an RT-PCR with HTBI primers, and the second round was a multiplex PCR. MiXCR, run by TCRdb on the multiplex PCR reads, gives a single entry per CDR3 protein. Among 900,000 to 1,200,000 distinct CDR3 sequences listed, around a third were seen once. Details on this clonotype: Its antigen is unidentified.

Between the trimmed V and J ends, which lost 2 bases and 2 bases, there was a span of 13 bases. Germline V gives CDR1 MNHNS, CDR2 SASEGT. This CDR3 has 16 amino acids. The chain uses TRBV6-1 and TRBJ1-5; D call uncertain. The sample comprised peripheral blood or thyroid tissue (not recorded which). This receptor was taken from an adult man with Graves' hyperthyroidism. Here the CDR3 DNA reads TGTGCCAGCAGTGAACGGCCTGCCAGTCGCAATCAGCCCCAGCATTTT. This translates into CASSERPASRNQPQHF.